This T cell receptor beta chain is drawn from a study of blood T cell repertoires in COVID-19. TCRdb's table, derived via immunoSEQ multiplex PCR, lists solely in-frame clones and lacks some. The table records tens of thousands of clones, around 80% of them present only once. The source of this sequence is a man aged 80 or over with active or convalescent COVID-19. Sequencing was done on a sample of peripheral blood.

DNA for the CDR3: TGTGCCAGCAGCCAAAGGACTGCAGAGACCCAGTACTTC. Protein: CASSQRTAETQYF. The J gene is TRBJ2-5, the V gene TRBV3-1 (or the pseudogene TRBV3-2); TRBD2 is a possible D gene (5 bases). CDR3 length equals 13 residues. V lost 2 bases and J lost 4, with 8 bases in between. Looked up from germline, CDR1 is LGHDT and CDR2 is YNNKEL (reference sequence).